Presented here are 9 T cell receptor beta chains from one specimen sequenced in a study of cytomegalovirus exposure and HLA in healthy donors. Primers: 60 Vbeta forward and 13 Jbeta reverse. Measured with immunoSEQ multiplex PCR; TCRdb has only the in-frame clones, and not every one. The sample lists about 190,000 clones; roughly 80% were seen once. Material for sequencing was PBMCs. The receptors were gathered from a man aged 45 to 65 in good health and CMV-seronegative.

The chain couples TRBV18 to TRBJ1-1; weak D call: TRBD1 (6 bases). Trimming stripped 1 base from V and 1 base from J, with 10 bases between. Per germline, CDR1 KGHSH and CDR2 LQKENI. This CDR3 region has 15 residues. DNA of the CDR3: TGTGCCAGCTCACCACGGGGGGGCGCGAACACTGAAGCTTTCTTT. The encoded protein is CASSPRGGANTEAFF.

This CDR3 reads CASNGAGGLVVEQYF. The CDR3, as DNA: TGTGCCAGCAATGGTGCCGGGGGGCTAGTCGTCGAGCAGTACTTC. The chain carries TRBV6-5 and TRBJ2-7; D perhaps matches TRBD2 (7 bases). This CDR3 is built from 15 residues. Between the trimmed V and J ends, which lost 7 bases and 6 bases, there was a span of 22 bases. From germline, CDR1 is MNHEY and CDR2 SVGAGI.

The chain uses TRBV7-2 and TRBJ2-7; TRBD2 might be the D (5 bases). There are 13 residues in the CDR3. V was cut by 4 bases and J by 4 bases, with 11 bases left in between. Germline V gene lookup returns CDR1 SGHTA and CDR2 FQGNSA. CDR3 loop: CASSSPGVYEQYF. DNA for the CDR3: TGTGCCAGCAGCTCCCCCGGGGTTTACGAGCAGTACTTC. The full variable domain, its missing parts supplied by reference TRBV7-2 and TRBJ2-7, is GAGVSQSPSNKVTEKGKDVELRCDPISGHTALYWYRQSLGQGLEFLIYFQGNSAPDKSGLPSDRFSAERTGGSVSTLTIQRTQQEDSAVYLCASSSPGVYEQYFGPGTRLTVT.

The CDR3 is CASSEYREDTQYF. The CDR3 nucleotides are TGTGCCAGCAGTGAATATCGGGAGGATACGCAGTATTTT. The chain uses TRBV25-1 and TRBJ2-3, with a tentative D call TRBD2 (6 bases). CDR1 and CDR2 from the germline V gene are MGHDK and SYGVNS. CDR3 length: 13 residues. V dropped 0 bases and J dropped 6 bases, with 7 bases sitting between them.

A note on this clone: Other DNA sequences within the sample encode an identical CDR3. The chain has TRBV7-9 and TRBJ1-5; no firm D call. This CDR3 has 14 residues. Trimming shortened V by 4 bases and J by 2 bases, and 9 bases separated the two germline ends. The germline gives CDR1 SEHNR, CDR2 FQNEAQ (reference sequence). The CDR3 reads CASSSGGGNQPQHF. DNA for the CDR3: TGTGCCAGCAGCTCCGGTGGAGGCAATCAGCCCCAGCATTTT.

This clone has a single count. The chain employs TRBV29-1 and TRBJ1-6; D is possibly TRBD1 (6 bases). CDR1 and CDR2 from the germline V gene are SQVTM and ANQGSEA. V was pared by 6 bases and J by 12 bases, with 18 bases between. The CDR3 is 13 amino acids. The CDR3, as DNA: TGCAGCGTGAGGACAGAGGGTAATGGACCCCTCCACTTT. It specifies CSVRTEGNGPLHF.

The chain joins TRBV9 to TRBJ1-1; tentatively, D is TRBD1 (5 bases). The CDR3 has 13 residues. Per the germline V gene, CDR1 is SGDLS and CDR2 is YYNGEE. V was shortened by 4 bases and J by 4 bases, with 11 bases between the two germline ends. The CDR3 nucleotides are TGTGCCAGCAGCCGAGGACATCCCACTGAAGCTTTCTTT. Translated, it gives CASSRGHPTEAFF. The variable domain in full, completed from reference TRBV9 and TRBJ1-1, reads DSGVTQTPKHLITATGQRVTLRCSPRSGDLSVYWYQQSLDQGLQFLIQYYNGEERAKGNILERFSAQQFPDLHSELNLSSLELGDSALYFCASSRGHPTEAFFGQGTRLTVV.

This clone has more than one count but fewer than ten. The rearrangement uses TRBV6-5 and TRBJ2-5; tentative D call: TRBD2 (6 bases). V lost 10 bases and J 0 bases, leaving 9 bases between the germline ends. The CDR3 length is 12 residues. Per germline, CDR1 MNHEY and CDR2 SVGAGI. The CDR3 DNA follows: TGTGCCACGGCGGGGAACCAAGAGACCCAGTACTTC. Translation gives CATAGNQETQYF.

On this clone: The sample contains more than one DNA sequence encoding this CDR3. The CDR3 bases are TGTGCCAGCTCACCGGGGGGGGATCAGCCCCAGCATTTT. Translating it yields CASSPGGDQPQHF. This sequence joins TRBV18 and TRBJ1-5, with a possible D match to TRBD1 (5 bases). Between the trimmed V and J ends, which lost 3 bases and 5 bases, there was a span of 8 bases. Germline CDR1 and CDR2: KGHSH and LQKENI. CDR3 length: 13 residues.